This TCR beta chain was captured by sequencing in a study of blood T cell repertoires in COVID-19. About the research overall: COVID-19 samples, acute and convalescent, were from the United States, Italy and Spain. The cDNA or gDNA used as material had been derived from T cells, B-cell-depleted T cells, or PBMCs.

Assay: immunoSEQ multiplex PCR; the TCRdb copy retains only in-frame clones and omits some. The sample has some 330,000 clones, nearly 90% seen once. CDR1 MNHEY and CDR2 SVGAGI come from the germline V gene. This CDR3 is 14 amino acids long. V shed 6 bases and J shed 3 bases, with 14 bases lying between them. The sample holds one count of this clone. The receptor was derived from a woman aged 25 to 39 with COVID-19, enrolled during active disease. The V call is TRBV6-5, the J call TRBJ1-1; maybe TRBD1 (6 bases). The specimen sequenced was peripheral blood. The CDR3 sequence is CASRPRGGDTEAFF. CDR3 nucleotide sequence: TGTGCCAGCAGGCCCAGGGGAGGGGACACTGAAGCTTTCTTT.